This record covers a single T cell receptor (beta chain). Original processing methods: Scientists estimated how many nucleated cells there were by amplifying reference gene primers. Profiling relied on immunoSEQ multiplex PCR, and the TCRdb table lists in-frame clones only, not all of them. V, J and clone size derive from that table, while D and trimming were established from the DNA sequence. The sample lists roughly 16,000 clones; over 75% were seen once. The V gene's germline CDR1 is LGHNA and CDR2 YNFKEQ. V dropped 5 bases and J dropped 7; count of bases not matched to a gene: 14. The CDR3 totals 17 residues. The data stem from a study of blood T cell repertoires in COVID-19. As for the study in general: Whether acute or convalescent, the COVID-19 samples came from the United States, Italy and Spain. T cells, B-cell-depleted T cells, or PBMCs provided the cDNA or gDNA that served as material.

The clonotype was recovered from a man in his 70s in a cohort sampled during active COVID-19. The V and J genes are TRBV4-2 and TRBJ2-2, with 9 bases fitting TRBD2. Sequencing was carried out using peripheral blood. The CDR3 loop is CASSFGLARERDGELFF. The CDR3 DNA follows: TGTGCCAGCAGCTTTGGACTAGCGCGAGAACGGGACGGGGAGCTGTTTTTT.